This TCR beta chain was identified in a study of human T cells and chemical hapten exposure. About the study: Alopecia areata, totalis or universalis affected patients, mainly female.

TCRdb re-called the RACE reads with MiXCR, one entry per CDR3 protein. The data hold 350,000 to 450,000 distinct CDR3 sequences, with roughly 4.6% observed a single time. Described time point: pre-sensitization, week 0. Treatment in this sample: therapeutic diphenylcyclopropenone sensitization with weekly scalp DPC. The V gene's germline CDR1 is LGHNA and CDR2 YNFKEQ. The CDR3 has 14 amino acids. A note on this clonotype: This sequence may be a read error, since a much larger clone differs from it by one base.

The TCR sequence derives from a woman aged 45-65 years with alopecia areata. Some clones in this sample may be carry-over from other donors' samples. The rearrangement joins TRBV4-2 to TRBJ2-1; a possible D gene is TRBD2 (5 bases). Here the sequenced sample was whole blood, taken in connection with sensitization to the hapten diphenylcyclopropenone (DPC). CDR3: CTSSQEASLNEQFF. The CDR3 nucleotides read TGTACCAGCAGCCAAGAGGCTAGCCTCAATGAGCAGTTCTTC.